One and the same sample provided the 30 T cell receptor beta chains below, sequenced in a study of Ad26.COV2.S vaccination and SARS-CoV-2 variants. Assay used: immunoSEQ multiplex PCR; TCRdb lists only in-frame clones, some missing. Of approximately 300,000 clones detected, more than 70% appear once; the ten largest clones hold 1.5% to 2.5%. The treatment here: around 19 received Ad26.COV2.S at low or high dose, single or two shots; about 5 received placebo; per-sample allocation not given. Samples came from day 63 after the first vaccine or placebo injection. Sequenced material: peripheral blood, taken in a trial of Ad26.COV2.S vaccine versus placebo. These TCRs come from a person between 18 and 65 years old who received the Ad26.COV2.S COVID-19 vaccine or a placebo.

The J gene is TRBJ2-5, the V gene TRBV25-1; no clear D. Deletions cut 1 base from V and 7 bases from J, with 1 base between. This CDR3 is 10 amino acids long. Germline CDR1 reads MGHDK; CDR2 reads SYGVNS. The CDR3 DNA reads as TGTGCCAGCAGTGAATTGACCCAGTACTTC. Translating gives CASSELTQYF.

V gene TRBV29-1 combines with J gene TRBJ2-7, with a weak D call TRBD1 (5 bases). Per germline, CDR1 SQVTM and CDR2 ANQGSEA. With 5 bases removed from V and 3 bases from J, the gap between germline ends came to 17 bases. This CDR3 is built from 14 residues. For the CDR3, the DNA is TGCAGCGTTAACGAGGCAGGGAAGAACTACGAGCAGTACTTC. Protein product: CSVNEAGKNYEQYF.

The chain employs TRBV5-1 and TRBJ2-3, with 9 bases matching TRBD1. Trimming took 4 bases from V and 3 from J; bases not matched to a gene: 9. Looked up from germline, CDR1 is SGHRS and CDR2 is YFSETQ. The CDR3 contains 16 residues. The CDR3 here is CASSVDRGRGTDTQYF. CDR3 sequence (DNA): TGCGCCAGCAGCGTGGACAGGGGACGAGGGACAGATACGCAGTATTTT.

The chain employs TRBV7-9 and TRBJ2-3, with 9 bases aligning to TRBD1. Germline CDR1 SEHNR, CDR2 FQNEAQ (reference sequence). This CDR3 comprises 17 residues. V shed 5 bases and J 3 bases; nucleotides not matched to a gene: 12. CDR3 residues: CASSPRGTGRRTDTQYF. The CDR3, as DNA: TGTGCCAGCAGCCCGCGAGGGACAGGGAGGCGGACAGATACGCAGTATTTT.

The chain employs TRBV18 and TRBJ2-7, with D maybe TRBD1 (5 bases). This CDR3 spans 14 amino acids. V lost 6 bases and J 3 bases, leaving 15 bases between the germline ends. CDR1 and CDR2 from the germline V gene are KGHSH and LQKENI. Here the CDR3 reads CASSRSGIGYEQYF. CDR3 DNA sequence: TGTGCCAGCTCCCGATCAGGGATCGGCTACGAGCAGTACTTC. Supplemented by reference TRBV18 and TRBJ2-7, the full variable domain reads NAGVMQNPRHLVRRRGQEARLRCSPMKGHSHVYWYRQLPEEGLKFMVYLQKENIIDESGMPKERFSAEFPKEGPSILRIQQVVRGDSAAYFCASSRSGIGYEQYFGPGTRLTVT.

The chain is built from TRBV4-3 and TRBJ2-1; D not certain. Germline lookup yields CDR1 LGHNA and CDR2 YSLEER. There are 13 residues in the CDR3. Between the trimmed V and J ends, which lost 4 bases and 8 bases, there was a span of 12 bases. CDR3 in DNA: TGCGCCAGCAGCCGCCTACCGAGCGATGAGCAGTTCTTC. This encodes CASSRLPSDEQFF.

This chain uses TRBV21-1 with TRBJ1-5. TRBV21-1 corresponds to a pseudogene. The CDR3 length is 14 residues. CDR3 residues: CASGETSSNQPQHF. DNA of the CDR3: TGTGCCAGCGGAGAAACATCAAGCAATCAGCCCCAGCATTTT.

The chain combines TRBV9 with TRBJ2-3; D remains unclear. Germline V CDR1 and CDR2: SGDLS, YYNGEE. The CDR3 loop spans 16 amino acids. The V gene lost 0 bases and the J gene lost 1 base, with 12 bases spanning the gap. Written as DNA, the CDR3 is TGTGCCAGCAGCGTAGGGGGAAAGCACCGCACAGATACGCAGTATTTT. It translates to CASSVGGKHRTDTQYF.

This clone has a single count. This sequence joins TRBV30 and TRBJ1-6, with D unresolved. The V gene lost 1 base and the J gene lost 10 bases, with 8 bases spanning the gap. CDR3 size: 12 residues. Germline V gene lookup returns CDR1 GTSNPN and CDR2 SVGIG (reference sequence). The CDR3 reads CAWSARSSPLHF. CDR3 nucleotides: TGTGCCTGGAGTGCTCGTAGCTCACCCCTCCACTTT.

The sample holds one count of this clone. This chain connects TRBV18 to TRBJ1-2, with D uncertain. CDR3 size: 16 residues. Trimming shortened V by 0 bases and J by 0 bases, and 11 bases separated the two germline ends. The germline V gene encodes CDR1 KGHSH and CDR2 LQKENI. CDR3 DNA sequence: TGTGCCAGCTCACCACCTAGTATTACAGCTAACTATGGCTACACCTTC. Its protein is CASSPPSITANYGYTF.

The genes are TRBV30 and TRBJ1-3, with 9 bases that match TRBD1. The CDR3 is 14 amino acids. Germline-derived CDR1 and CDR2 are GTSNPN and SVGIG (reference sequence). V dropped 3 bases and J dropped 2; count of bases not matched to a gene: 2. CDR3 sequence (DNA): TGTGCCTGGAGAAACAGGGGGCCTGGAAACACCATATATTTT. Amino acids: CAWRNRGPGNTIYF. The full variable domain, completed using reference TRBV30 and TRBJ1-3, is SQTIHQWPATLVQPVGSPLSLECTVEGTSNPNLYWYRQAAGRGLQLLFYSVGIGQISSEVPQNLSASRPQDRQFILSSKKLLLSDSGFYLCAWRNRGPGNTIYFGEGSWLTVV.

V is TRBV7-8 and J is TRBJ2-7; 11 bases are shared with TRBD1. The CDR3 has 15 amino acids. Germline V CDR1 and CDR2: SGHVS, FQNEAQ. Trimming removed 6 bases from V and 1 base from J; junction bases left unmatched: 5. CDR3 DNA: TGTGCCAGCAGTTACCGGGACAGGGGGTCCTACGAGCAGTACTTC. It translates to CASSYRDRGSYEQYF.

The chain uses TRBV27 and TRBJ1-2; 7 bases align to TRBD1. The trim removed 7 bases at V and 5 bases at J, leaving 13 bases unmatched. There are 15 residues in the CDR3. CDR1 is MNHEY and CDR2 is SMNVEV in the germline V gene (reference sequence). Written as DNA, the CDR3 is TGTGCCAGCACCAGATCGGGACGGACAGGTTATGGCTACACCTTC. This gives the protein CASTRSGRTGYGYTF.

The chain carries TRBV21-1 and TRBJ2-7; the table names TRBD2, a call not compared with the DNA. TRBV21-1 is shown as a pseudogene. The CDR3 loop spans 14 amino acids. The CDR3 DNA is TGTGCCAGCAGCTACTCGGGTCGCATTACGGGGCAGTACTTC. This codes for CASSYSGRITGQYF.

CDR3 sequence: CASSPRTASNTEAFF. The CDR3 DNA reads TGCGCCAGCAGCCCACGGACAGCTTCGAACACTGAAGCTTTCTTT. The chain combines TRBV4-1 with TRBJ1-1, with D perhaps TRBD1 (6 bases). The CDR3 has 15 amino acids. Trimming cost V 4 bases and J 1 base, with 13 bases left between them. Germline CDR1 is MGHRA and CDR2 is YSYEKL.

The chain is built from TRBV18 and TRBJ1-1; tentatively, D is TRBD1 (6 bases). Germline loops: CDR1 KGHSH, CDR2 LQKENI. V was trimmed by 2 bases and J by 1 base, leaving 11 bases between them. The CDR3 runs to 15 residues. CDR3 amino acids: CASSPGGGANTEAFF. The CDR3 nucleotides read TGTGCCAGCTCACCAGGAGGGGGGGCGAACACTGAAGCTTTCTTT.

The chain joins TRBV6-5 to TRBJ1-2; no clear D gene. V dropped 0 bases and J dropped 2 bases, with 7 bases sitting between them. Germline V gene data show CDR1 as MNHEY and CDR2 as SVGAGI. The CDR3 contains 14 residues. CDR3 in amino acids: CASSYSGKNYGYTF. The CDR3 DNA is TGTGCCAGCAGTTACTCCGGCAAGAACTATGGCTACACCTTC.

This chain links TRBV21-1 with TRBJ2-7; the table's D call TRBD2 went unverified against the DNA. TRBV21-1 is flagged as a pseudogene. This CDR3 region has 19 residues. The CDR3 is CASSKGSGPIGPISYEQYF. The DNA for the CDR3 is TGTGCCAGCAGCAAGGGTAGCGGGCCTATTGGACCAATCTCCTACGAGCAGTACTTC.

This clone was seen only a few times. The J gene is TRBJ2-7, the V gene TRBV4-1, with a weak D call TRBD1 (6 bases). Per germline, CDR1 MGHRA and CDR2 YSYEKL. The V gene lost 1 base and the J gene lost 3 bases, with 13 bases spanning the gap. The CDR3 sequence is 15 residues long. The CDR3 is CASSQATGSYYEQYF. Written as DNA, the CDR3 is TGCGCCAGCAGCCAAGCGACAGGTTCCTACTACGAGCAGTACTTC.

The V call is TRBV11-2, the J call TRBJ1-5; D call uncertain. The germline V gene has CDR1 SGHAT and CDR2 FQNNGV. The CDR3 has 13 amino acids. Deletions cut 2 bases from V and 4 bases from J, with 6 bases between. The CDR3 bases are TGTGCCAGCAGCTTATGGGTTAATCAGCCCCAGCATTTT. Amino acids: CASSLWVNQPQHF.

Only one count was recorded for this clone. The chain combines TRBV7-2 with TRBJ2-6; 7 bases align to TRBD2. Per germline, CDR1 SGHTA and CDR2 FQGNSA. The trim removed 8 bases at V and 0 bases at J, leaving 1 base unmatched. There are 14 residues in the CDR3. Here the CDR3 reads CASERGSGANVLTF. The CDR3 DNA follows: TGTGCCAGCGAGCGGGGCTCTGGGGCCAACGTCCTGACTTTC.

J is TRBJ1-2 and V is TRBV9; D perhaps matches TRBD1 (5 bases). Germline CDR1 is SGDLS and CDR2 is YYNGEE. V was cut by 0 bases and J by 4 bases, with 19 bases left in between. This CDR3 is 17 amino acids long. CDR3 nucleotide sequence: TGTGCCAGCAGCGTAGATGCACCCGGGGGGAAAATCTATGGCTACACCTTC. The encoded protein is CASSVDAPGGKIYGYTF.

This sequence joins TRBV6-1 and TRBJ1-5; a possible D gene is TRBD1 (6 bases). Germline lookup yields CDR1 MNHNS and CDR2 SASEGT. CDR3 length: 13 amino acids. Trimming shortened V by 2 bases and J by 4 bases, and 6 bases separated the two germline ends. For the CDR3, the DNA is TGTGCCAGCAGTGAAAGGGGGAATCAGCCCCAGCATTTT. Protein product: CASSERGNQPQHF.

The rearrangement uses TRBV7-2 and TRBJ2-3, with 11 bases fitting TRBD2. The length of the CDR3 is 19 residues. CDR1 and CDR2 (germline): SGHTA, FQGNSA. Trimming cost V 2 bases and J 2 bases; bases outside gene matches: 12. The CDR3 coding sequence is TGTGCCAGCAGCTTAATCCCACTAGCGGGGGCCCAGTACACAGATACGCAGTATTTT. Amino acids: CASSLIPLAGAQYTDTQYF.

The V gene is TRBV7-9, the J gene TRBJ2-7; TRBD1 agrees at 7 bases. Germline V gene lookup returns CDR1 SEHNR and CDR2 FQNEAQ (reference sequence). The J segment lost 6 bases and the V segment lost 5 bases, leaving 10 bases of the junction unmatched. The length of the CDR3 is 14 residues. The CDR3 protein is CASSRPTGPLEQYF. The CDR3 bases are TGTGCCAGCAGCCGACCGACAGGGCCCCTCGAGCAGTACTTC.

This clone was seen just once. This chain joins TRBV5-1 and TRBJ2-6; possible D gene TRBD1, 6 bases. The CDR3 runs to 16 residues. V was clipped by 0 bases and J by 2 bases, with 9 bases between them. From germline, CDR1 is SGHRS and CDR2 YFSETQ. The CDR3 spells CASSLDRVTGANVLTF. Written as DNA, the CDR3 is TGCGCCAGCAGCTTGGACAGGGTAACTGGGGCCAACGTCCTGACTTTC.

The chain is built from TRBV4-2 and TRBJ2-5; TRBD1 agrees at 10 bases. CDR3 length equals 14 residues. J lost 3 bases, V lost 8 bases, and 6 bases had no gene match. CDR1 is LGHNA, CDR2 YNFKEQ, per germline. The CDR3 protein is CASGVGTGEETQYF. The CDR3 DNA reads TGTGCCAGCGGGGTCGGGACAGGGGAAGAGACCCAGTACTTC.

The chain joins TRBV6-5 to TRBJ1-2; a weak D match, TRBD1 (5 bases). CDR3 length: 14 amino acids. CDR1 is MNHEY and CDR2 is SVGAGI in the germline V gene. V lost 2 bases, J lost 0 bases, and 7 bases lay in between. CDR3 sequence: CASSYRGANYGYTF. The CDR3 DNA sequence: TGTGCCAGCAGTTACAGGGGAGCTAACTATGGCTACACCTTC.

The genes are TRBV7-6 and TRBJ2-5, with 11 bases identical to TRBD1. This CDR3 spans 16 amino acids. Germline CDR1 reads SGHVS; CDR2 reads FNYEAQ. V lost 5 bases and J lost 9; bases outside the gene matches: 14. The CDR3 protein is CASSPSDRGRLRAQYF. In DNA, the CDR3 is TGTGCCAGCAGCCCCTCGGACAGGGGGCGGTTGCGGGCCCAGTACTTC.

This chain uses TRBV7-2 with TRBJ1-2; 8 nucleotides match TRBD1. The CDR3 spans 16 residues. Trimming at V came to 5 bases and at J to 0 bases, leaving 8 bases not matched to a gene. Germline lookup yields CDR1 SGHTA and CDR2 FQGNSA. DNA of the CDR3: TGTGCCAGCAGCACCCGACAGGGGAAGGCTAACTATGGCTACACCTTC. Its protein product is CASSTRQGKANYGYTF.